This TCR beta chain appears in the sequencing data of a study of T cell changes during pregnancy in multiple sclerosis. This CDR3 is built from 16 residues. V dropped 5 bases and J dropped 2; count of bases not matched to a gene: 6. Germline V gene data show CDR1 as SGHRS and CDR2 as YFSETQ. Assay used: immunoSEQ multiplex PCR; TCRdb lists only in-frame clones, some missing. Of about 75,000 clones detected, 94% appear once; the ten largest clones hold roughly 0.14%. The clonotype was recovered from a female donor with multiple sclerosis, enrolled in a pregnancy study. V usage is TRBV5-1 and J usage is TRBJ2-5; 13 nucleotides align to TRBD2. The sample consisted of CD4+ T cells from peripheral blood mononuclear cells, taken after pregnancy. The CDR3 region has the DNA TGCGCCAGCAGTTATGGGACTAGCGGGGTTCAAGAGACCCAGTACTTC. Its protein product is CASSYGTSGVQETQYF.